The clone carrying this TCR beta chain has only a few counts. This specimen comes from a study of T cell repertoires in cytomegalovirus infection. The CDR3 loop spans 16 amino acids. Germline values: CDR1 SGHRS, CDR2 YFSETQ. The V end lost 0 bases, the J end lost 0 bases, and 10 bases lay between the germline ends. TCRdb analysed the reads with MiXCR anew, one entry per CDR3 protein. The sample lists roughly 760,000 distinct CDR3 sequences; about a third were seen once. The TCR was taken from a human donor in good health (CMV status not recorded). Some clones in this sample may be carry-over from other donors' samples. The genes are TRBV5-1 and TRBJ1-5; D is undetermined. The sample consisted of PBMCs. The CDR3: CASSLGAVNSNQPQHF. In DNA, the CDR3 is TGCGCCAGCAGCTTGGGGGCCGTAAATAGCAATCAGCCCCAGCATTTT.